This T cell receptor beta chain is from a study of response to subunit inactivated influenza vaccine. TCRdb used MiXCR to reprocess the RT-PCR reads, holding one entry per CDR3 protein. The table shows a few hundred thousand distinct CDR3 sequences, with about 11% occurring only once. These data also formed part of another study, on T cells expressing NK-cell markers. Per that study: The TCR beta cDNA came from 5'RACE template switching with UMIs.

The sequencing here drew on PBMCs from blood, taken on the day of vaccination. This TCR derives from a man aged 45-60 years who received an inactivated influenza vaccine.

DNA for the CDR3: TGCGCCAGCAGCTTGAATCAAAACATTCAGTACTTC. Protein product: CASSLNQNIQYF. The V call is TRBV5-1, the J call TRBJ2-4; D remains ambiguous. The CDR3 sequence is 12 residues long. Trimming took off 1 base at V and 5 bases at J, with 4 bases between the two ends. The V gene's germline CDR1 is SGHRS and CDR2 YFSETQ.